Described below is a single TCR beta chain sequence and its context. This sample was taken from a study of blood T cell repertoires in COVID-19. Study at large: The samples span acute and convalescent COVID-19 from the United States, Italy and Spain.

The authors' processing: Estimation of nucleated cell counts relied on the amplification of reference gene primers. Profiling relied on immunoSEQ multiplex PCR, and the TCRdb table lists in-frame clones only, not all of them. Clone size and the V and J calls come from that table; the DNA yielded D and trimming. This table has about 150,000 clones, roughly 90% appearing once. This CDR3 has 18 residues. The trim removed 3 bases at V and 2 bases at J, leaving 9 bases unmatched. CDR1 and CDR2 from the germline V gene are MNHEY and SVGEGT. The TCR was taken from a young woman with acute COVID-19. Sequencing was done on a sample of PBMCs or T cells enriched from blood (not recorded which). The V call is TRBV6-2 or TRBV6-3, the J call TRBJ2-1; 11 bases are shared with TRBD2. The CDR3 here is CASSYWLAGGSTYNEQFF. Written as DNA, the CDR3 is TGTGCCAGCAGTTATTGGCTAGCGGGAGGCTCTACCTACAATGAGCAGTTCTTC.